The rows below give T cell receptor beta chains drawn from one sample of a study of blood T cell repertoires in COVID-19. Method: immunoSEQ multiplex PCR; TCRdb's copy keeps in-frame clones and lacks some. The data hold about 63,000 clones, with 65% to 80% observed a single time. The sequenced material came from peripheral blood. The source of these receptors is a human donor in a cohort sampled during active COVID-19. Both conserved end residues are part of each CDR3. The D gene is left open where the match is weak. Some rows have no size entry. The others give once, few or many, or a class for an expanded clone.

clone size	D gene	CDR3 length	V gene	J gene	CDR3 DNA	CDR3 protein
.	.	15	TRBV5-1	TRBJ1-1	TGCGCCAGCAGCTTGTTCTCGGGGAGAGACACTGAAGCTTTCTTT	CASSLFSGRDTEAFF
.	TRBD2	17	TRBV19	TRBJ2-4	TGTGCCAGTAGTATCGAAGGGTCTGGCGGGAGTGGGAACATTCAGTACTTC	CASSIEGSGGSGNIQYF
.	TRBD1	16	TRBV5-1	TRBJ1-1	TGCGCCAGCAGCCCCGGACAGGGGATAAGTAGCACTGAAGCTTTCTTT	CASSPGQGISSTEAFF
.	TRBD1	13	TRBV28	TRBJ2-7	TGTGCCAGCAAAACAGGGGGGCCCTACGAGCAGTACTTC	CASKTGGPYEQYF
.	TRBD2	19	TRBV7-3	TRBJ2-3	TGTGCCAGCAGCTTAAGTGCTAGCGGGAGGGCCATCGGGTCAGATACGCAGTATTTT	CASSLSASGRAIGSDTQYF
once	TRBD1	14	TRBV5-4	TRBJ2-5	TGTGCCAGCAGCTCGCGACAGGGCGCAGAGACCCAGTACTTC	CASSSRQGAETQYF
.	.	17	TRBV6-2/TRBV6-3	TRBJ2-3	TGTGCCAGCAGTCCCCAGAGGGAAGCGGGTTACACAGATACGCAGTATTTT	CASSPQREAGYTDTQYF
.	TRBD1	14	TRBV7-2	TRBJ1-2	TGTGCCAGCACCCCTAAAACAGGGGGTCGGGGCTACACCTTC	CASTPKTGGRGYTF
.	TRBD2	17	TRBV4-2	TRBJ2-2	TGTGCCAGCAGCCAAGCTTTCAGACTAGCGGGAGTTGGGGAGCTGTTTTTT	CASSQAFRLAGVGELFF
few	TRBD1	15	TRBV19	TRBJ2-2	TGTGCCAGTAGAAACAGGGGGTTAGGCACCGGGGAGCTGTTTTTT	CASRNRGLGTGELFF
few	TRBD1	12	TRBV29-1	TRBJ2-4	TGCAGCGTTTGGACAGGCCAAAACATTCAGTACTTC	CSVWTGQNIQYF
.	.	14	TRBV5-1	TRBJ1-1	TGCGCCAGCAGCTTGGACAGAGAATACACTGAAGCTTTCTTT	CASSLDREYTEAFF
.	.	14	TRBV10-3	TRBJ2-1	TGTGCCATCAGTGCTGTCGACAGCTACAATGAGCAGTTCTTC	CAISAVDSYNEQFF
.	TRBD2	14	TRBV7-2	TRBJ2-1	TGTGCCAGCAGCGGACTAGCGGGGTCGAGTGAGCAGTTCTTC	CASSGLAGSSEQFF
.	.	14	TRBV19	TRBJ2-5	TGTGCCAGTAGTACCCCGGGGAGCGGGGAGACCCAGTACTTC	CASSTPGSGETQYF
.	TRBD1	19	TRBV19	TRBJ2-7	TGTGCCAGTATCCCCCCCCCGGGACAGGGGACAGAAAGGGGGTCCGAGCAGTACTTC	CASIPPPGQGTERGSEQYF
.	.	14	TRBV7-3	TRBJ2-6	TGTGCCAGCAGGCAGTCCGGGACTCAGAACGTCCTGACTTTC	CASRQSGTQNVLTF
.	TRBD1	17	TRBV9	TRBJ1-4	TGTGCCAGCAGCGTTGGGCAGGGGGCTATAGCTAATGAAAAACTGTTTTTT	CASSVGQGAIANEKLFF
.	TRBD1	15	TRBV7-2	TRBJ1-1	TGTGCCAGCAGACCTGACAGGGGTAGGTACACTGAAGCTTTCTTT	CASRPDRGRYTEAFF
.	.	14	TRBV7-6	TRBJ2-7	TGTGCCAGCAGCCCCGAGGGCCGGACCTACGAGCAGTACTTC	CASSPEGRTYEQYF
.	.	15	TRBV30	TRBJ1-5	TGTGCCTGGAACCTCCCGGGAGTCTTAAGTCAGCCCCAGCATTTT	CAWNLPGVLSQPQHF
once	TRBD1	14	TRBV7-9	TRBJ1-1	TGTGCCAGCAGCTTTGGGACAGGGGACGCTGAAGCTTTCTTT	CASSFGTGDAEAFF
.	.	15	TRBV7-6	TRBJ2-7	TGTGCCAGCAGCTTTACCCAGGCTAGCGTGAACGAGCAGTACTTC	CASSFTQASVNEQYF
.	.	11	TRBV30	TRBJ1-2	TGTGCCTGGAGTCCGGTGGAGGGCTACACCTTC	CAWSPVEGYTF
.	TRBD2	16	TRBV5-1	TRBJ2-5	TGCGCCAGCAGCTCAGGTCTAGCGGGAGGCTCAGAGACCCAGTACTTC	CASSSGLAGGSETQYF
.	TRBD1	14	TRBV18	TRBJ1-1	TGTGCCAGCTCACGACAGGGACTGCGCGCTGAAGCTTTCTTT	CASSRQGLRAEAFF
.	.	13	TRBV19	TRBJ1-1	TGTGCCAGTAGTTCCACACGGAACACTGAAGCTTTCTTT	CASSSTRNTEAFF
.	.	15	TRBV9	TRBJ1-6	TGTGCCAGCAGCGTAGGAGGCAGGGATAATTCACCCCTCCACTTT	CASSVGGRDNSPLHF
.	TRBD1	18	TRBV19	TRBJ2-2	TGTGCCAGTAGTATCTTATACAGGGGATTATTGGACACCGGGGAGCTGTTTTTT	CASSILYRGLLDTGELFF
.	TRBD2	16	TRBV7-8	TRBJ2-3	TGTGCCAGCAGCTCCCGGACTAGCGGTCGGGCAGATACGCAGTATTTT	CASSSRTSGRADTQYF
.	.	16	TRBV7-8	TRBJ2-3	TGTGCCAGCAGCTTGGTGGTTCTGGGACTCCCGGCTACGCAGTATTTT	CASSLVVLGLPATQYF
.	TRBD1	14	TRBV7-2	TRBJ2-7	TGTGCCAGCAGCCCCTCGAGGGGGCTCAGGGAGCAGTACTTC	CASSPSRGLREQYF
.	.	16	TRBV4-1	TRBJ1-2	TGCGCCAGCAGCCAGCTGCAGGGGAGAGAAGACTATGGCTACACCTTC	CASSQLQGREDYGYTF
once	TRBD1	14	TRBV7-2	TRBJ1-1	TGTGCCAGCAGGGCCGGGACAGGGGCCCCCTGGGCTTTCTTT	CASRAGTGAPWAFF
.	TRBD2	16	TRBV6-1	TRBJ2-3	TGTGCCAGCAGTGATCATAGCGGGAGGGGCACAGATACGCAGTATTTT	CASSDHSGRGTDTQYF
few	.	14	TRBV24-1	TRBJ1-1	TGTGCCACCAGTGCCTCAGGGCGTAGGACTGAAGCTTTCTTT	CATSASGRRTEAFF
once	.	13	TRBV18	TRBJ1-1	TGTGCCAGCTCACCAGCAGGGATCGCTGAAGCTTTCTTT	CASSPAGIAEAFF
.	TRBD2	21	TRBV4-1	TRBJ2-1	TGCGCCAGCAGCCAAGACAGGGTCGCACGTTATAGCGGGAGCTCCTACAATGAGCAGTTCTTC	CASSQDRVARYSGSSYNEQFF
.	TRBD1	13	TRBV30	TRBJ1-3	TGTGCCTGGACGGCGGGACAGGCCGCCCGACTATATTTT	CAWTAGQAARLYF
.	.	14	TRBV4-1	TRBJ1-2	TGCGCCAGCAGCCAAGAAGCCGACTGGCGGGGCTACACCTTC	CASSQEADWRGYTF
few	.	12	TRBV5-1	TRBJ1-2	TGCGCCAGCAGCTCTGACCAGGTTGGCTACACCTTC	CASSSDQVGYTF
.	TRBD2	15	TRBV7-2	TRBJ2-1	TGTGCCAGCAGCCCAGGCGGTCTAGCGGGATCTGAGCAGTTCTTC	CASSPGGLAGSEQFF
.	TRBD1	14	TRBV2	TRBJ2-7	TGTGCCAGCCTGGGGCGGACAGGGGCCGGCGAGCAGTACTTC	CASLGRTGAGEQYF
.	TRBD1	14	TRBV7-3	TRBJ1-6	TGTGCCAGCAGCTCGACAGGGAGTCGTTCACCCCTCCACTTT	CASSSTGSRSPLHF
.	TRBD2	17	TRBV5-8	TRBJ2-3	TGTGCCAGCAGCTTGGCTCTCGGGGCGGGGGGCACAGATACGCAGTATTTT	CASSLALGAGGTDTQYF
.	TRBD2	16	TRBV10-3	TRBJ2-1	TGTGCCATCAGTACCCCCGGGACTAGGAAGGGCAATGAGCAGTTCTTC	CAISTPGTRKGNEQFF
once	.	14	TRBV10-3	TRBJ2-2	TGTGCCATCAGTGCCCTACAGACCACCGGGGAGCTGTTTTTT	CAISALQTTGELFF
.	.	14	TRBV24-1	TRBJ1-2	TGTGCCACCAGTGGATCCCAGGGGAACTATGGCTACACCTTC	CATSGSQGNYGYTF
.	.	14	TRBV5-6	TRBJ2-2	TGTGCCAGCAGCTTGGTTGGGGGGACCGGGGAGCTGTTTTTT	CASSLVGGTGELFF
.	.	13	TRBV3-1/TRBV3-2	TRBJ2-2	TGTGCCAGCAGCCAAACTGGCACCGGGGAGCTGTTTTTT	CASSQTGTGELFF
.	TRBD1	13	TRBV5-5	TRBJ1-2	TGTGCCAGCAGCCTCCGACAGGGTAATGGCTACACCTTC	CASSLRQGNGYTF
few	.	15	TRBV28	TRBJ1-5	TGTGCCAGCAGTCGGGGGGGGTTTAGCAATCAGCCCCAGCATTTT	CASSRGGFSNQPQHF
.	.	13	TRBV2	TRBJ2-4	TGTGCCAGCGAAGGGGTAGCCAAAAACATTCAGTACTTC	CASEGVAKNIQYF
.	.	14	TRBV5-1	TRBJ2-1	TGCGCCAGCAGCCCCGGAAGTCGGAGAAATGAGCAGTTCTTC	CASSPGSRRNEQFF
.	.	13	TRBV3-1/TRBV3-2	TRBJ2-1	TGTGCCAGCAGCAACAACCCCGGAGATGAGCAGTTCTTC	CASSNNPGDEQFF